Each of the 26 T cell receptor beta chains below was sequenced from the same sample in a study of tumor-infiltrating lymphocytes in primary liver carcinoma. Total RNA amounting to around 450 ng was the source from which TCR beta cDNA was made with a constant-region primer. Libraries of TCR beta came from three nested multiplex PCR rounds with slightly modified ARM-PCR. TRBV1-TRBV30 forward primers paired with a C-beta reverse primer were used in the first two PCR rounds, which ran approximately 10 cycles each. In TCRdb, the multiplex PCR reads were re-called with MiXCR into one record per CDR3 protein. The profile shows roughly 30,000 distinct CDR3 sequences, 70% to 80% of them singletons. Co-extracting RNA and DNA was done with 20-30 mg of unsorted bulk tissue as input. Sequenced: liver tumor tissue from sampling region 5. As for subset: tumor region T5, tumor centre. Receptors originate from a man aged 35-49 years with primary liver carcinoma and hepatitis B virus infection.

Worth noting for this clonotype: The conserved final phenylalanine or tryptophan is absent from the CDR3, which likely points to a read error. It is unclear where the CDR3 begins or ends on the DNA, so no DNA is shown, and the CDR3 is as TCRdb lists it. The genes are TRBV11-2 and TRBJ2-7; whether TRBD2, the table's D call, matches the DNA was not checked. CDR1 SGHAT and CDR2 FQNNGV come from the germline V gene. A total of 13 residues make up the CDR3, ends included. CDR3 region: CASSFGGASEWYS.

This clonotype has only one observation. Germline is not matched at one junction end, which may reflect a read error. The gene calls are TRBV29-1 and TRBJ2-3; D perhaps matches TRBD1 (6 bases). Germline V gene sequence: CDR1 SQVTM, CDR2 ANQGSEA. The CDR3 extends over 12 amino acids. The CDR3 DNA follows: TGCGGCGTTGGACAGATCAAAGATACGCAGTATTTT. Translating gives CGVGQIKDTQYF.

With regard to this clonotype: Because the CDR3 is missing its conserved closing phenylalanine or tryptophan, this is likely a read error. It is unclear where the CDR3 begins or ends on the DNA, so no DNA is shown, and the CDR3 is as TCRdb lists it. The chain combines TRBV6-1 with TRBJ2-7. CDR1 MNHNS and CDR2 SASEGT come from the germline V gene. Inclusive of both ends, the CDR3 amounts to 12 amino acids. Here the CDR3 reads CASSDGPYEQYL.

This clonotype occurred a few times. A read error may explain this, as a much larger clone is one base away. The CDR3 nucleotides are TGTGCCAGCAGCAGCAGGGGGGGACTCCAGGAGATCCAGTACTTC. It yields the protein CASSSRGGLQEIQYF. The rearrangement links TRBV7-9 to TRBJ2-5, with D perhaps assigned TRBD1 or TRBD2 (7 bases each). The CDR3 is 15 amino acids. From germline, CDR1 is SEHNR and CDR2 FQNEAQ (reference sequence).

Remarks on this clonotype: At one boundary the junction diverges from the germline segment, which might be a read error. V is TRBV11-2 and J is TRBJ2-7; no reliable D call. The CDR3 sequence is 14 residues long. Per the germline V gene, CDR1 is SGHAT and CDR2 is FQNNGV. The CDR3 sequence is CASSPRRLTFEHYF. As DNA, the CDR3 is TGTGCCAGCAGCCCCCGCCGCCTGACATTCGAGCACTACTTC.

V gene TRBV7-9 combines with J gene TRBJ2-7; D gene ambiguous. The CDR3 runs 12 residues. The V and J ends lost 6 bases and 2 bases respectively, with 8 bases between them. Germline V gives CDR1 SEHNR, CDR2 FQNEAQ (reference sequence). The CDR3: CASRTCPYEQYF. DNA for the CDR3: TGTGCCAGCAGGACATGCCCCTACGAGCAGTACTTC.

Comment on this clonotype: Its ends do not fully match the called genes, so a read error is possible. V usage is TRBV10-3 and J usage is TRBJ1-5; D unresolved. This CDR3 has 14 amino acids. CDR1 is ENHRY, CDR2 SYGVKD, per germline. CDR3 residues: CAIREYEGDQPKHF. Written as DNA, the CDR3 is TGTGCCATCAGAGAATATGAGGGCGATCAGCCCAAGCATTTT.

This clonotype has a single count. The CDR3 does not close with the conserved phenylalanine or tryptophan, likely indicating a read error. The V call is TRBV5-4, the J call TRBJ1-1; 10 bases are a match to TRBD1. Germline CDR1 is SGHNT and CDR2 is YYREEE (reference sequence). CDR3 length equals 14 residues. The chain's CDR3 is CARSSTGGGTEAFL. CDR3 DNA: TGTGCCAGGAGCTCGACAGGGGGCGGCACTGAAGCTTTCTTA.

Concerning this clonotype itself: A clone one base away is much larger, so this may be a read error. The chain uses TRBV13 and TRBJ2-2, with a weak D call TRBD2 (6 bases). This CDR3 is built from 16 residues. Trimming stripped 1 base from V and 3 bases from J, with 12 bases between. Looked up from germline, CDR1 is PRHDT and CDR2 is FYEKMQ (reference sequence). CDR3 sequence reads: CASSLARDVYTGELFF. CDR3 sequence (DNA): TGTGCCAGCAGCTTAGCGCGGGATGTTTACACCGGGGAGCTGTTTTTT.

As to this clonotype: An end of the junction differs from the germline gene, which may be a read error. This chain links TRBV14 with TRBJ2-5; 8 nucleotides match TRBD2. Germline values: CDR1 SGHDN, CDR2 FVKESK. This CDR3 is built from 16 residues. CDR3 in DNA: TGTGCCTGCAGCCATAGGAGCGGGAGCCCGCATGAGACCCAGTACTTC. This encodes CACSHRSGSPHETQYF.

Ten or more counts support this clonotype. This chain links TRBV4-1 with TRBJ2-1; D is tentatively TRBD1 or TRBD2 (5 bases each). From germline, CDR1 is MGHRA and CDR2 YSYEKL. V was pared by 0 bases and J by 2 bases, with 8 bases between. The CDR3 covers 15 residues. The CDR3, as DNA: TGCGCCAGCAGCCAAGAATGGGGACCCTACAATGAGCAGTTCTTC. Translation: CASSQEWGPYNEQFF.

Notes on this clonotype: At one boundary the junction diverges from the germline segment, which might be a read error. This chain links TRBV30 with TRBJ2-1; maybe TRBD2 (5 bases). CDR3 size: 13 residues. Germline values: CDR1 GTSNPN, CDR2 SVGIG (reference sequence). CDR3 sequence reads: CAWSVLLRDEPFF. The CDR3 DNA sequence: TGTGCATGGAGTGTACTTCTCCGGGATGAGCCGTTCTTC.

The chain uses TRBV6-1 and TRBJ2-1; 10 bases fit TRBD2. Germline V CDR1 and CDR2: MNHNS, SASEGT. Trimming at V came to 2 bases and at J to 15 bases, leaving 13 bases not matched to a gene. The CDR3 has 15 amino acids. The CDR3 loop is CASSELSSGSDESFF. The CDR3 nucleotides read TGTGCCAGCAGTGAACTCTCTAGCGGGAGTGATGAGTCGTTCTTC.

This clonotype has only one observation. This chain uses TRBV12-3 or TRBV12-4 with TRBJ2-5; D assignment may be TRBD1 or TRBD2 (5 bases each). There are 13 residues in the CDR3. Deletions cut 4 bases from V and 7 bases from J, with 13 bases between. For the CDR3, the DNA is TGTGCCAGCAGTTCAGCGCTTGGGGGGACCCAGTACTTC. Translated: CASSSALGGTQYF.

CDR3 nucleotide sequence: TGCGCCAGCAGCTCGACCAACACTATCGGCAACACCTTC. Translation gives CASSSTNTIGNTF. The chain recombines TRBV5-1 with TRBJ1-2; D call uncertain. Deletions cut 3 bases from V and 12 bases from J, with 18 bases between. Looked up from germline, CDR1 is SGHRS and CDR2 is YFSETQ. This CDR3 region has 13 residues.

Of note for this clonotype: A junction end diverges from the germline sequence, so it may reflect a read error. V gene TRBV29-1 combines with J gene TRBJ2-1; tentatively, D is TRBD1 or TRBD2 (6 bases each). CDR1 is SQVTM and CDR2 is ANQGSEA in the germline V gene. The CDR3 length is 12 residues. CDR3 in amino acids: CSPQQGGNGQFF. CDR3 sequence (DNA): TGCAGCCCCCAACAGGGAGGTAATGGGCAGTTCTTC.

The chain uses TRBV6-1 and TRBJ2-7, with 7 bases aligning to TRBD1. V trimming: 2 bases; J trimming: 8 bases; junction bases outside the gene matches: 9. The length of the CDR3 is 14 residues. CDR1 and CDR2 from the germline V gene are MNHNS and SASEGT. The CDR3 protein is CASSERGQGYKQYF. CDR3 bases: TGTGCCAGCAGTGAAAGGGGGCAGGGGTACAAGCAGTACTTC.

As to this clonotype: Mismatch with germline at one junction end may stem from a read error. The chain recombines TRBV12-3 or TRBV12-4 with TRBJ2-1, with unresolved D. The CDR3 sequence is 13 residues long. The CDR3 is CASSRKKYNEPLF. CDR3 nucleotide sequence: TGTGCCAGCAGTCGGAAAAAATACAATGAGCCGCTCTTC.

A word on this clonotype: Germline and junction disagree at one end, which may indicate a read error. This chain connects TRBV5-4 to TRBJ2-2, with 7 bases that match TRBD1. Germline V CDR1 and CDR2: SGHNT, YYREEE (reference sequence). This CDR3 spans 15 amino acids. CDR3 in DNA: TGTGCCTGCAGCAGACAGGACAGGAACACTGGGGAGCTGTTTTTT. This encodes CACSRQDRNTGELFF.

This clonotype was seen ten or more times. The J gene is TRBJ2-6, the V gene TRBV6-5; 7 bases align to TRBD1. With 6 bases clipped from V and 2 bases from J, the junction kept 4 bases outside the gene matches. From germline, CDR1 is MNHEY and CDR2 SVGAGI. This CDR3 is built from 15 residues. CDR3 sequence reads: CASSRDRAGANVLTF. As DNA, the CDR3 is TGTGCCAGCAGCCGCGACAGGGCTGGGGCCAACGTCCTGACTTTC.

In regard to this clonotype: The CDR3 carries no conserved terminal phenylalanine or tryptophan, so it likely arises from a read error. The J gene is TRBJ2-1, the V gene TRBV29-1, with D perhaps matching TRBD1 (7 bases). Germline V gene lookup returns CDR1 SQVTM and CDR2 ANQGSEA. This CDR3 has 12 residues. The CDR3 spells CCARPGGNKQFL. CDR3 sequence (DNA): TGCTGCGCCCGCCCAGGGGGGAATAAGCAGTTCCTC.

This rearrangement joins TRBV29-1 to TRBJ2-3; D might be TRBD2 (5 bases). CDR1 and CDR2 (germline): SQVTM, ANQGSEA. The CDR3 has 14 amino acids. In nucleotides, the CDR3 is TGCAACGCCGGTCGGGAAACAATTACAGATACGCAGTATTTT. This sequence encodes CNAGRETITDTQYF.

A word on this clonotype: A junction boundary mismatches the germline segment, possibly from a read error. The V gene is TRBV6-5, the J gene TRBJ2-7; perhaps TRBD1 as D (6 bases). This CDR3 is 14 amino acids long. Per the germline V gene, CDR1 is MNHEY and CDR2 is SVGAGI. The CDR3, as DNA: TGTGCCACCAGTTGGACAGCTAGCCCCTACGAGCAGTACTTC. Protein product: CATSWTASPYEQYF.

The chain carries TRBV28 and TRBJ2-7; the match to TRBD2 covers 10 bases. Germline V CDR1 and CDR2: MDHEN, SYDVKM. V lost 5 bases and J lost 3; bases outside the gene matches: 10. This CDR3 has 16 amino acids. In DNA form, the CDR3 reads TGTGCCAGCAGTCTCACGACTAGCGGGTACGGCTACGAGCAGTACTTC. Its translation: CASSLTTSGYGYEQYF. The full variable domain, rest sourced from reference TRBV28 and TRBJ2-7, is DVKVTQSSRYLVKRTGEKVFLECVQDMDHENMFWYRQDPGLGLRLIYFSYDVKMKEKGDIPEGYSVSREKKERFSLILESASTNQTSMYLCASSLTTSGYGYEQYFGPGTRLTVT.

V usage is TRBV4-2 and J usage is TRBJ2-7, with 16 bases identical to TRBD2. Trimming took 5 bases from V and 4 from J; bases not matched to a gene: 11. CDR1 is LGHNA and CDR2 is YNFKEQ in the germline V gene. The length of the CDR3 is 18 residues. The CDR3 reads CASSGKPGLAGGSYEQYF. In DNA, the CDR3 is TGTGCCAGCAGCGGAAAACCGGGACTAGCGGGAGGGTCATACGAGCAGTACTTC.

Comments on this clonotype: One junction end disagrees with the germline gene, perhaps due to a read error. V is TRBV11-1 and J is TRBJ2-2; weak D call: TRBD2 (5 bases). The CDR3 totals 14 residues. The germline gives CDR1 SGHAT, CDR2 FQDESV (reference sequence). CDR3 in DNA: TGTGACAGCAGCTTTACAGAGGTTACCGGGGAGCTGTTGTTT. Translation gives CDSSFTEVTGELLF.